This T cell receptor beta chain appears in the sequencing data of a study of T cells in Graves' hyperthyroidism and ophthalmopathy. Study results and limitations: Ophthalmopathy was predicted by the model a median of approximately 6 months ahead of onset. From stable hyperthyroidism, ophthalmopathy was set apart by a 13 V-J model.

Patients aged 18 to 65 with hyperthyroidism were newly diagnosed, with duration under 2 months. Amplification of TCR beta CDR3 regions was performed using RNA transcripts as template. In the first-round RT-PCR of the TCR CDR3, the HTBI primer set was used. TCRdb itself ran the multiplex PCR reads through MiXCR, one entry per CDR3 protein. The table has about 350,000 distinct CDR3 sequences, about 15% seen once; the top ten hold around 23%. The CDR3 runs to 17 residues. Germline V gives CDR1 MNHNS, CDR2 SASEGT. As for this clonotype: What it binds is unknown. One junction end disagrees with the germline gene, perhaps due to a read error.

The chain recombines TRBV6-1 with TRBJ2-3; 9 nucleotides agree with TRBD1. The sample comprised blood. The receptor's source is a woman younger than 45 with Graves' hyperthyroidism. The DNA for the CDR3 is TGTGCCAGCAATGAAGAGATACAGGGGACAGGGATGGATACGCAGTATTTT. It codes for CASNEEIQGTGMDTQYF.